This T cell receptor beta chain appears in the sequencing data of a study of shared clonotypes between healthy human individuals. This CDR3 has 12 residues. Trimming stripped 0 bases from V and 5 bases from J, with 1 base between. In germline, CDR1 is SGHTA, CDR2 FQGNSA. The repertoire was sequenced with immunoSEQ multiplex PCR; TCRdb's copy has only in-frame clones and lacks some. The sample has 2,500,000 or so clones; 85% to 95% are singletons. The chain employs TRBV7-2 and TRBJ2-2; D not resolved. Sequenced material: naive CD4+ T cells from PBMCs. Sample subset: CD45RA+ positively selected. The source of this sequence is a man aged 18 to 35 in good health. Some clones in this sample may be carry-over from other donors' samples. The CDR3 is CASSLATGELFF. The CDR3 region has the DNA TGTGCCAGCAGCTTAGCGACCGGGGAGCTGTTTTTT.